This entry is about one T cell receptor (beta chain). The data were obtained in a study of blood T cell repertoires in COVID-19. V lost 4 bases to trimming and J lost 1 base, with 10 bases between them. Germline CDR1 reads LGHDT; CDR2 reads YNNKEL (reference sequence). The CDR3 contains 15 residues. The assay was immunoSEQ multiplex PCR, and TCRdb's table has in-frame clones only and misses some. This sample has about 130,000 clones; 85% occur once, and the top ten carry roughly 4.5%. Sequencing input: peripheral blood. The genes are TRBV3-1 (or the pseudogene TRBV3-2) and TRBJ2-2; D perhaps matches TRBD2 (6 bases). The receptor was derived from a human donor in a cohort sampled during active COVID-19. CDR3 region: CASSPGLLNTGELFF. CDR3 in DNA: TGTGCCAGCAGCCCGGGACTTCTGAACACCGGGGAGCTGTTTTTT.